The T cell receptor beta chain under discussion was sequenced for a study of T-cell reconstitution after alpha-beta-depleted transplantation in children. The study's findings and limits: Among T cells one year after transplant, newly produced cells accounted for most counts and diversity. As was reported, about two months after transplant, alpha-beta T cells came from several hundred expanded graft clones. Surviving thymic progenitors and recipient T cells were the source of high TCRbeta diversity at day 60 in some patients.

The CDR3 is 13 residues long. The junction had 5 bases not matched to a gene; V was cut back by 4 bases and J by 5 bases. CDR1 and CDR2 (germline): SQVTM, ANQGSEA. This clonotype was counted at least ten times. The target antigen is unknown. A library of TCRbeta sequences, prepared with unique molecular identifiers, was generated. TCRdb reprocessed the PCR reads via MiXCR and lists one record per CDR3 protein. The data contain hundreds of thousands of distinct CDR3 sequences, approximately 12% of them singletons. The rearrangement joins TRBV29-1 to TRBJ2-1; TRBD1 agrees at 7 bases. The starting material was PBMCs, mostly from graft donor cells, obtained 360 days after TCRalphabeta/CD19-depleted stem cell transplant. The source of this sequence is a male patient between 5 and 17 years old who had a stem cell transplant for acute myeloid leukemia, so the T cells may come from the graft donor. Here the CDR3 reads CSVARQGHNEQFF. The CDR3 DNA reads TGCAGCGTTGCCCGACAGGGACACAATGAGCAGTTCTTC.